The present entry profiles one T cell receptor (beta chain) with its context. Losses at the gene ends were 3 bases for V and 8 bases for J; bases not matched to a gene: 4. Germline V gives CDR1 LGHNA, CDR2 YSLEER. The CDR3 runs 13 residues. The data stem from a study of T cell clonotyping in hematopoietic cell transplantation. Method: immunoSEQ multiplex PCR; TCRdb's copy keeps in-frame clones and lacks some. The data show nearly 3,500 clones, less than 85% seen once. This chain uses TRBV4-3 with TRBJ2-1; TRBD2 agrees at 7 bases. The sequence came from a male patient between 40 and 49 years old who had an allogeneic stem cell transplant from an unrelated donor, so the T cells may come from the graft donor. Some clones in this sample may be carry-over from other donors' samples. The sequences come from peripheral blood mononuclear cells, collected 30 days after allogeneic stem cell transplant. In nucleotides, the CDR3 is TGCGCCAGCAGCCAGGGGGGGGGTTATGAGCAGTTCTTC. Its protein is CASSQGGGYEQFF.